The sequence of this T cell receptor (beta chain) was determined in a study of human T cells and chemical hapten exposure. Time point specified: patch test 3, about 24 weeks after DPC sensitization. Treatment of the sample: therapeutic diphenylcyclopropenone sensitization with weekly scalp DPC. TCRdb passed the RACE reads through MiXCR, listing each CDR3 protein once. The sample carries roughly 97,000 distinct CDR3 sequences, less than 35% recorded once. For this clonotype: The antigen remains undetermined.

Germline values: CDR1 MGHRA, CDR2 YSYEKL. This CDR3 is 14 amino acids long. With 0 bases clipped from V and 4 bases from J, the junction kept 3 bases outside the gene matches. Whole-study findings and limits: Expanded TCR counts at PT1 went up together with patch test score, a positive correlation.

The specimen was whole blood, collected in connection with sensitization to the hapten diphenylcyclopropenone (DPC). This clonotype originated in a man aged 40-50 years with alopecia areata. Some clones in this sample may be carry-over from other donors' samples. This chain uses TRBV4-1 with TRBJ2-7, with TRBD1 matching over 7 bases. The CDR3 sequence: CASSQDPGGYEQYF. Here the CDR3 DNA reads TGCGCCAGCAGCCAAGATCCAGGGGGATACGAGCAGTACTTC.